A single sample is the source of the 4 T cell receptor beta chains below, sequenced in a study of OX40 agonist ivuxolimab in advanced cancers. This table comes from immunoSEQ multiplex PCR, and its TCRdb copy is limited to in-frame clones, with some not included. There are 50,000 to 70,000 clones in the sample; 85% occur only once, and about 2.9% lies in the top ten. Sample: CD4+ or CD8+ T cells sorted from blood, taken in a trial of the OX40 agonist ivuxolimab. The receptors were gathered from an adult with an advanced solid tumor such as melanoma, head and neck, liver or kidney cancer.

The CDR3 DNA is TGTGCCATCAGAGGCGAGGGGACTCAGCCCCAGCATTTT. Residues: CAIRGEGTQPQHF. The J gene is TRBJ1-5, the V gene TRBV10-3, with D possibly being TRBD1 (5 bases). Germline CDR1 is ENHRY and CDR2 is SYGVKD. Trimming cost V 6 bases and J 6 bases, with 12 bases left between them. This CDR3 has 13 residues.

The chain combines TRBV9 with TRBJ2-3; D is ambiguous. Germline V gene sequence: CDR1 SGDLS, CDR2 YYNGEE. V was trimmed by 5 bases and J by 5 bases, leaving 12 bases between them. The CDR3 length is 13 residues. DNA of the CDR3: TGTGCCAGCAGTCGAGGACCCGGAGATACGCAGTATTTT. Translated: CASSRGPGDTQYF.

The chain recombines TRBV20-1 with TRBJ1-2; 8 bases map to TRBD1. The CDR3 runs to 11 residues. Per the germline V gene, CDR1 is DFQATT and CDR2 is SNEGSKA (reference sequence). J lost 5 bases, V lost 6 bases, and 2 bases had no gene match. This CDR3 is CSANRGYGYTF. The CDR3 DNA reads TGCAGTGCGAACAGGGGGTATGGCTACACCTTC.

V is TRBV18 and J is TRBJ1-1, with D possibly being TRBD1 (6 bases). Between the trimmed V and J ends, which lost 1 base and 1 base, there was a span of 10 bases. Germline loops: CDR1 KGHSH, CDR2 LQKENI. CDR3 length: 15 residues. The CDR3 bases are TGTGCCAGCTCACCACTGCAACAGGGGAACACTGAAGCTTTCTTT. Translating gives CASSPLQQGNTEAFF.